Reported below is one T cell receptor beta chain. CDR3 length: 12 residues. Germline trimming cut 2 bases from V and 11 bases from J; bases unmatched to any gene: 5. The germline CDR1 and CDR2 sequences are SNHLY and FYNNEI. These data are taken from a study of Ad26.COV2.S vaccination and SARS-CoV-2 variants. Assay used: immunoSEQ multiplex PCR; TCRdb lists only in-frame clones, some missing. The sample holds around 320,000 clones; around four fifths are singletons and the top ten take approximately 2.2%. Documented treatment: roughly 19 received Ad26.COV2.S at low or high dose, single or two shots; five or six received placebo; per-sample allocation not given. Sampling occurred on day 63 after the first vaccine or placebo injection.

The sequence was collected from a person aged 18-65 years who received the Ad26.COV2.S COVID-19 vaccine or a placebo. The chain links TRBV2 to TRBJ1-1; 7 bases fit TRBD1. The material was peripheral blood, obtained in a trial of Ad26.COV2.S vaccine versus placebo. CDR3 nucleotide sequence: TGTGCCAGCAGTGAACAGGGGGAGGGGGCTTTCTTT. Protein product: CASSEQGEGAFF.